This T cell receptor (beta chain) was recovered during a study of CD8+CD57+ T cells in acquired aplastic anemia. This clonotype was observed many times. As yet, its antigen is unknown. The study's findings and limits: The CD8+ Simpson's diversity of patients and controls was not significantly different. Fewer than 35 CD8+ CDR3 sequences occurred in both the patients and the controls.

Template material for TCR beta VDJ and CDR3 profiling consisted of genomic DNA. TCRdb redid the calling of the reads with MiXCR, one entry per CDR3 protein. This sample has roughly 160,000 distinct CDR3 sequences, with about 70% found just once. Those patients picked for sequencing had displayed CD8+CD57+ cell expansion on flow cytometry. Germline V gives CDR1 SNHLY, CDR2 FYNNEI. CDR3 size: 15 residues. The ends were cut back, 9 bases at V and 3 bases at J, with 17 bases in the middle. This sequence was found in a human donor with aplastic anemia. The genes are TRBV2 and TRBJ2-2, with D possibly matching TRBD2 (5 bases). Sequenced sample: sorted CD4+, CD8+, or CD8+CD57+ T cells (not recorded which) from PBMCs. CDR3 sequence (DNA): TGTGCCAGAAGCGAGGCTAGCCGGGACACCGGGGAGCTGTTTTTT. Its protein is CARSEASRDTGELFF. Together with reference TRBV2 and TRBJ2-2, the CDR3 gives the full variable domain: EPEVTQTPSHQVTQMGQEVILRCVPISNHLYFYWYRQILGQKVEFLVSFYNNEISEKSEIFDDQFSVERPDGSNFTLKIRSTKLEDSAMYFCARSEASRDTGELFFGEGSRLTVL.